The 32 T cell receptor beta chains below were found in one sample sequenced in a study of T-cell memory formation after mild COVID-19. TCRdb analysed the 5' RACE reads with MiXCR anew, one entry per CDR3 protein. Seen here are about 180,000 distinct CDR3 sequences, around 18% observed once, and the top ten hold roughly 3.9%. The sample was PBMCs or a T cell subset sorted from them (not recorded which). These TCRs come from a man between 18 and 35 years old who had mild COVID-19 (a few samples of this study predate the infection). Cell type and time point are not known.

The chain recombines TRBV21-1 with TRBJ1-1; the table gives TRBD1 as D, unverified against the DNA. TRBV21-1 constitutes a pseudogene. CDR3 length: 15 amino acids. The CDR3 DNA reads as TGTGCCAGCAGCAGAGGGCAAGGGGTGTTCGCTGAAGCTTTCTTT. This gives the protein CASSRGQGVFAEAFF.

The chain links TRBV4-2 to TRBJ1-5; D is uncertain. The CDR3 runs to 15 residues. The germline V and J ends were trimmed by 4 bases and 2 bases, with 12 bases remaining between them. Germline CDR1 LGHNA, CDR2 YNFKEQ. CDR3 DNA sequence: TGTGCCAGCAGCCCAGCAGAGGGTGGCAATCAGCCCCAGCATTTT. Protein: CASSPAEGGNQPQHF.

The V and J genes are TRBV20-1 and TRBJ2-3; possibly TRBD1 or TRBD2 for D (5 bases each). The CDR3 spans 13 residues. Germline values: CDR1 DFQATT, CDR2 SNEGSKA (reference sequence). V lost 6 bases and J lost 6, with 16 bases in between. In DNA, the CDR3 is TGCAGTGCCGCTGGGGGTATTGTGGATACGCAGTATTTT. It yields the protein CSAAGGIVDTQYF.

V is TRBV18 and J is TRBJ2-5; D is possibly TRBD1 (6 bases). This CDR3 spans 14 amino acids. Trimming took off 4 bases at V and 2 bases at J, with 11 bases between the two ends. Germline loops: CDR1 KGHSH, CDR2 LQKENI. Here the CDR3 DNA reads TGTGCCAGCTCACTCCGGACAGAGCAAGAGACCCAGTACTTC. Protein sequence: CASSLRTEQETQYF.

The table lists this clonotype with a few counts. The chain's CDR3 is CASSLEGQGARSPLHF. CDR3 nucleotide sequence: TGCGCCAGCAGCTTGGAGGGCCAGGGGGCCCGTTCACCCCTCCACTTT. The chain combines TRBV5-1 with TRBJ1-6; 8 bases line up with TRBD1. CDR3 length: 16 amino acids. With V trimmed by 0 bases and J by 9 bases, 8 bases remained unmatched. Germline-derived CDR1 and CDR2 are SGHRS and YFSETQ. Looking up the rest from reference TRBV5-1 and TRBJ1-6 gives the full variable domain: KAGVTQTPRYLIKTRGQQVTLSCSPISGHRSVSWYQQTPGQGLQFLFEYFSETQRNKGNFPGRFSGRQFSNSRSEMNVSTLELGDSALYLCASSLEGQGARSPLHFGNGTRLTVT.

This clonotype was recorded a few times. The CDR3 region has the DNA TGTGCCAGCAGCTCGGGACGAAACACTGAAGCTTTCTTT. Its protein product is CASSSGRNTEAFF. This chain connects TRBV9 to TRBJ1-1; tentatively, D is TRBD1 (5 bases). V lost 4 bases to trimming and J lost 2 bases, with 9 bases between them. CDR3 length: 13 residues. CDR1 SGDLS and CDR2 YYNGEE come from the germline V gene.

This clonotype was detected a few times. The chain couples TRBV5-1 to TRBJ2-1; D could derive from TRBD1 or TRBD2 (5 bases each). Germline assignment: CDR1 SGHRS and CDR2 YFSETQ. This CDR3 is 17 amino acids long. The V gene lost 0 bases and the J gene lost 4 bases, with 17 bases spanning the gap. The CDR3 DNA follows: TGCGCCAGCAGCTTGGTCGTGACGGGACGCAATTACAATGAGCAGTTCTTC. It codes for CASSLVVTGRNYNEQFF.

V usage is TRBV12-3 or TRBV12-4 and J usage is TRBJ2-5; D perhaps matches TRBD1 (7 bases). Trimming cost V 6 bases and J 5 bases, with 13 bases left between them. CDR3 size: 13 residues. The CDR3 spells CASRPTGRETQYF. CDR3 coding DNA: TGTGCCAGCAGGCCGACAGGGAGGGAGACCCAGTACTTC.

This clonotype turned up a few times. The genes are TRBV20-1 and TRBJ2-3, with D perhaps matching TRBD2 (5 bases). This CDR3 spans 13 amino acids. Germline-derived CDR1 and CDR2 are DFQATT and SNEGSKA (reference sequence). CDR3 loop: CSVWASFTDTQYF. The CDR3 nucleotides are TGCAGCGTGTGGGCTAGCTTCACAGATACGCAGTATTTT.

The chain carries TRBV4-1 and TRBJ2-7; 8 bases agree with TRBD1. V lost 4 bases to trimming and J lost 3 bases; unmatched junction nucleotides: 8. The CDR3 runs to 15 residues. Germline V gives CDR1 MGHRA, CDR2 YSYEKL. Here the CDR3 DNA reads TGCGCCAGCAGCCGAGGACAGGGATTTAACTACGAGCAGTACGTC. The encoded protein is CASSRGQGFNYEQYV.

The genes are TRBV11-1 and TRBJ2-7; either TRBD1 or TRBD2 may fit D (5 bases each). CDR3 length equals 17 residues. Germline CDR1 reads SGHAT; CDR2 reads FQDESV (reference sequence). V was pared by 2 bases and J by 0 bases, with 17 bases between. CDR3 protein: CASSLSRLWGNSYEQYF. The DNA for the CDR3 is TGTGCCAGCAGCTTATCTCGACTTTGGGGGAACTCCTACGAGCAGTACTTC.

The chain links TRBV12-3 or TRBV12-4 to TRBJ1-1; no reliable D call. V was pared by 0 bases and J by 5 bases, with 7 bases between. The CDR3 sequence is 13 residues long. CDR3 protein: CASSLARRTEAFF. DNA for the CDR3: TGTGCCAGCAGTTTAGCGAGGCGGACTGAAGCTTTCTTT.

The J gene is TRBJ1-1, the V gene TRBV4-3; D gene uncertain. The CDR3 spans 16 residues. From germline, CDR1 is LGHNA and CDR2 YSLEER. Between the trimmed V and J ends, which lost 4 bases and 1 base, there was a span of 16 bases. The CDR3 DNA follows: TGCGCCAGCAGCCTGAGCCCAGAGGGTCGGAACACTGAAGCTTTCTTT. It specifies CASSLSPEGRNTEAFF.

The chain is built from TRBV7-2 and TRBJ2-4; tentative D call: TRBD1 (6 bases). The germline V and J ends were trimmed by 3 bases and 3 bases, with 9 bases remaining between them. This CDR3 has 14 amino acids. Germline lookup yields CDR1 SGHTA and CDR2 FQGNSA. The CDR3 coding sequence is TGTGCCAGCAGCTTGGAAGGGGGCAAAAACATTCAGTACTTC. This sequence encodes CASSLEGGKNIQYF. The variable domain in full, with the rest retrieved from reference TRBV7-2 and TRBJ2-4, is GAGVSQSPSNKVTEKGKDVELRCDPISGHTALYWYRQSLGQGLEFLIYFQGNSAPDKSGLPSDRFSAERTGGSVSTLTIQRTQQEDSAVYLCASSLEGGKNIQYFGAGTRLSVL.

This clonotype was counted only a few times. The V call is TRBV5-1, the J call TRBJ1-2; no definite D call. V was trimmed by 4 bases and J by 8 bases, leaving 15 bases between them. CDR1 and CDR2 from the germline V gene are SGHRS and YFSETQ. The CDR3 covers 13 residues. The CDR3: CASSGSDPGGYTF. CDR3 coding DNA: TGCGCCAGCAGCGGATCGGACCCGGGAGGCTACACCTTC.

This clonotype appeared a few times. The genes are TRBV27 and TRBJ2-5; 11 nucleotides agree with TRBD1. The trim removed 5 bases at V and 4 bases at J, leaving 9 bases unmatched. The length of the CDR3 is 16 residues. Looked up from germline, CDR1 is MNHEY and CDR2 is SMNVEV (reference sequence). CDR3 sequence: CASSPLDRGRRETQYF. The CDR3 bases are TGTGCCAGCAGTCCACTGGACAGGGGGCGGCGAGAGACCCAGTACTTC.

The chain recombines TRBV4-2 with TRBJ2-3; 12 nucleotides line up with TRBD2. Germline V gene sequence: CDR1 LGHNA, CDR2 YNFKEQ. V dropped 1 base and J dropped 0; count of bases not matched to a gene: 8. The CDR3 loop spans 19 amino acids. The CDR3 bases are TGTGCCAGCAGCCAAGCTGTTCTAGCGGGGGGGTCTAGCACAGATACGCAGTATTTT. Its translation: CASSQAVLAGGSSTDTQYF.

This clonotype has just a few counts. This rearrangement joins TRBV24-1 to TRBJ1-6; D might be TRBD1 (5 bases). Trimming cost V 5 bases and J 15 bases, with 19 bases left between them. Germline V gene sequence: CDR1 KGHDR, CDR2 SFDVKD. CDR3 size: 14 residues. CDR3 nucleotide sequence: TGTGCCACCAGTGGCCCTCCGGGGCCCCGTGTCCTCCACTTT. Its protein product is CATSGPPGPRVLHF.

The chain couples TRBV3-1 to TRBJ2-5; D may be TRBD1 (5 bases). The CDR3 spans 13 residues. V shed 0 bases and J shed 7 bases, with 9 bases lying between them. The germline gives CDR1 LGHDT, CDR2 YNNKEL (reference sequence). The DNA for the CDR3 is TGTGCCAGCAGCCAAGACAGGGCCGGGACCCAGTACTTC. Translation gives CASSQDRAGTQYF.

This clonotype appeared a few times. The chain combines TRBV11-2 with TRBJ1-2; D gene ambiguous. This CDR3 spans 13 amino acids. Trimming shortened V by 5 bases and J by 4 bases, and 11 bases separated the two germline ends. Per the germline V gene, CDR1 is SGHAT and CDR2 is FQNNGV. CDR3 sequence (DNA): TGTGCCAGCAGCAGCGGCCAATCCTATGGCTACACCTTC. Residues: CASSSGQSYGYTF. The full variable domain, rest sourced from reference TRBV11-2 and TRBJ1-2, is EAGVAQSPRYKIIEKRQSVAFWCNPISGHATLYWYQQILGQGPKLLIQFQNNGVVDDSQLPKDRFSAERLKGVDSTLKIQPAKLEDSAVYLCASSSGQSYGYTFGSGTRLTVV.

This CDR3 reads CASSQGTSGPQETQYF. CDR3 DNA: TGCGCCAGCAGCCAGGGGACTAGCGGGCCCCAAGAGACCCAGTACTTC. The rearrangement links TRBV5-1 to TRBJ2-5; 12 nucleotides match TRBD2. The length of the CDR3 is 16 residues. Losses at the gene ends were 4 bases for V and 1 base for J; bases not matched to a gene: 5. Germline V gives CDR1 SGHRS, CDR2 YFSETQ.

The chain has TRBV10-2 and TRBJ1-1; 10 positions agree with TRBD1. V lost 5 bases to trimming and J lost 3 bases; unmatched junction nucleotides: 9. The CDR3 covers 16 residues. Germline lookup yields CDR1 WSHSY and CDR2 SAAADI. Written as DNA, the CDR3 is TGCGCCAGCAGTAGACCCCCGGGACAGGGGCACACTGAAGCTTTCTTT. Residues: CASSRPPGQGHTEAFF.

V is TRBV5-1 and J is TRBJ1-6; TRBD1 might be the D (6 bases). Deletions cut 4 bases from V and 2 bases from J, with 13 bases between. CDR1 and CDR2 from the germline V gene are SGHRS and YFSETQ. The CDR3 is 16 amino acids. DNA of the CDR3: TGCGCCAGCAGCCCAGGGGAGGGGCCCTATAATTCACCCCTCCACTTT. As protein: CASSPGEGPYNSPLHF.

This clonotype turned up a few times. This chain connects TRBV7-2 to TRBJ2-3, with D possibly being TRBD1 (6 bases). The V and J ends lost 3 bases and 4 bases respectively, with 14 bases between them. The CDR3 has 15 amino acids. Germline-derived CDR1 and CDR2 are SGHTA and FQGNSA. The CDR3 reads CASSFSGSGADTQYF. CDR3 bases: TGTGCCAGCAGCTTTTCAGGGTCAGGGGCAGATACGCAGTATTTT.

In its sample, this clonotype was seen a few times. The CDR3 sequence: CASSSSPGLAGEETQYF. The CDR3 coding sequence is TGTGCCAGCAGCAGCTCCCCGGGACTAGCGGGGGAAGAGACCCAGTACTTC. The chain combines TRBV7-2 with TRBJ2-5, with 14 bases aligning to TRBD2. The CDR3 has 17 amino acids. The J segment lost 3 bases and the V segment lost 5 bases, leaving 8 bases of the junction unmatched. Germline V gene sequence: CDR1 SGHTA, CDR2 FQGNSA.

This clonotype occurred a few times. The chain recombines TRBV5-1 with TRBJ1-1; D is uncertain. This CDR3 contains 13 residues. In germline, CDR1 is SGHRS, CDR2 YFSETQ. V was clipped by 4 bases and J by 3 bases, with 10 bases between them. As DNA, the CDR3 is TGCGCCAGCAGCCCAGCGGGGTACACTGAAGCTTTCTTT. Its translation: CASSPAGYTEAFF.

The chain links TRBV7-9 to TRBJ2-5; D ambiguous. CDR3 length equals 15 residues. In germline, CDR1 is SEHNR, CDR2 FQNEAQ (reference sequence). V was trimmed by 5 bases and J by 1 base, leaving 14 bases between them. The CDR3 sequence is CASSPGPRPQETQYF. The CDR3 DNA is TGTGCCAGCAGCCCAGGACCCCGGCCCCAAGAGACCCAGTACTTC.

V and J are TRBV7-9 and TRBJ2-3; no firm D call. This CDR3 is 15 amino acids long. V was cut by 4 bases and J by 1 base, with 12 bases left in between. Germline V gene lookup returns CDR1 SEHNR and CDR2 FQNEAQ (reference sequence). In DNA, the CDR3 is TGTGCCAGCAGCTCATCCGGGCCCCGCACAGATACGCAGTATTTT. It specifies CASSSSGPRTDTQYF.

This clonotype was found a few times. V gene TRBV18 combines with J gene TRBJ2-7, with 7 bases identical to TRBD1. V shed 5 bases and J 1 base; nucleotides not matched to a gene: 5. Germline lookup yields CDR1 KGHSH and CDR2 LQKENI. The CDR3 sequence is 14 residues long. CDR3 region: CASSRDSSSYEQYV. CDR3 bases: TGTGCCAGCTCAAGGGACAGCTCTTCCTACGAGCAGTACGTC.

The rearrangement links TRBV5-1 to TRBJ2-3; the match to TRBD1 covers 8 bases. J gave up 1 base and V 3 bases, and 10 bases lay outside the gene matches. Germline values: CDR1 SGHRS, CDR2 YFSETQ. The CDR3 extends over 17 amino acids. CDR3 DNA sequence: TGCGCCAGCAGCTCGAATCGCCCGGGACAGGGCACAGATACGCAGTATTTT. It encodes CASSSNRPGQGTDTQYF.

V is TRBV6-5 and J is TRBJ2-4; D not certain. Germline V gives CDR1 MNHEY, CDR2 SVGAGI. V was trimmed by 0 bases and J by 0 bases, leaving 6 bases between them. The CDR3 has 15 residues. The DNA for the CDR3 is TGTGCCAGCAGTTACTCCCGGTTAGCCAAAAACATTCAGTACTTC. Amino acids: CASSYSRLAKNIQYF.

DNA for the CDR3: TGCAGTGCTAGAGTAGCGGACAGGAGCACAGATACGCAGTATTTT. Its translation is CSARVADRSTDTQYF. The chain uses TRBV20-1 and TRBJ2-3; D perhaps matches TRBD1 (7 bases). Germline CDR1 is DFQATT and CDR2 is SNEGSKA (reference sequence). Deletions cut 1 base from V and 0 bases from J, with 11 bases between. The CDR3 loop spans 15 amino acids.